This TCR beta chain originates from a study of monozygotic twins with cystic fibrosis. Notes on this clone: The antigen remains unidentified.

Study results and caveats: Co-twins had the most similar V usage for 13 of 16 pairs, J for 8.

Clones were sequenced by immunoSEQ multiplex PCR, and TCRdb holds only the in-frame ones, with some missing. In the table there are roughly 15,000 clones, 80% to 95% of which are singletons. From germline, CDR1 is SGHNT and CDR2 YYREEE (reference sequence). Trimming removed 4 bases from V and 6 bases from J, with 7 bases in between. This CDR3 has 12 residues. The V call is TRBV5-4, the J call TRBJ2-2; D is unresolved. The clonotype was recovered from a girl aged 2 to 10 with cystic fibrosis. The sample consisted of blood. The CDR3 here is CASSLTAGELFF. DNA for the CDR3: TGTGCCAGCAGCCTAACGGCCGGGGAGCTGTTTTTT.